This T cell receptor beta chain was found in a study of T cells in Graves' hyperthyroidism and ophthalmopathy. Whole-study findings and limits: A model using 13 V-J features told ophthalmopathy apart from stable hyperthyroidism.

The definition of stable Graves' hyperthyroidism was no ophthalmopathy progression within 18 months. Not enrolled were patients with uncontrolled infection, other autoimmune disease, pregnancy or lactation. Trimming took 2 bases from V and 4 from J; bases not matched to a gene: 4. From germline, CDR1 is SGHTA and CDR2 FQGNSA. CDR3 length: 15 amino acids. As to this clonotype: Its cognate antigen is unknown. A much larger clone is a single base away; this may be a read error.

The CDR3 regions of TCR beta were amplified from RNA transcripts. First-round RT-PCR with HTBI primers amplified the TCR CDR3 region. MiXCR was run by TCRdb on the multiplex PCR reads, yielding one entry per CDR3 protein. Of roughly 700,000 distinct CDR3 sequences listed, approximately 40% are singletons. Sequencing was carried out using blood. This chain uses TRBV7-2 with TRBJ2-2; 7 nucleotides match TRBD1. The origin of this receptor is a woman in her 40s with Graves' hyperthyroidism. CDR3 protein: CASSLSGGSTGELFF. The CDR3 DNA reads TGTGCCAGCAGCTTATCAGGGGGTAGCACCGGGGAGCTGTTTTTT.